These 8 T cell receptor beta chains share one sample of origin, sequenced in a study of T cell repertoires in cytomegalovirus infection. TCRdb re-derived calls from the reads in MiXCR, one entry per CDR3 protein. The repertoire holds 200,000 to 300,000 distinct CDR3 sequences, with roughly 9.1% as singletons. Sequencing input: PBMCs. The receptors come from a human donor in good health (CMV status not recorded). Some clones in this sample may be carry-over from other donors' samples.

This clonotype was recorded many times. The chain couples TRBV14 to TRBJ1-2; the D gene is possibly TRBD1 (5 bases). Looked up from germline, CDR1 is SGHDN and CDR2 is FVKESK. This CDR3 contains 15 residues. V was cut by 1 base and J by 5 bases, with 14 bases left in between. The CDR3 DNA is TGTGCCAGCAGCCAAGGAGGTGGGACGGCGTATGGCTACACCTTC. It translates to CASSQGGGTAYGYTF.

This clonotype occurred many times. This rearrangement joins TRBV7-2 to TRBJ1-2, with D unclear. This CDR3 is 14 amino acids long. Germline assignment: CDR1 SGHTA and CDR2 FQGNSA. Trimming left V 5 bases short and J 0 bases short, with 10 bases between. CDR3 sequence (DNA): TGTGCCAGCAGCCCAACACATGCTAACTATGGCTACACCTTC. As protein: CASSPTHANYGYTF.

In this sample, this clonotype turned up once. A clone one base away is much larger, so this may be a read error. The rearrangement joins TRBV20-1 to TRBJ2-7; no clear D. Trimming shortened V by 5 bases and J by 2 bases, and 13 bases separated the two germline ends. Germline CDR1 DFQATT, CDR2 SNEGSKA (reference sequence). This CDR3 is built from 13 residues. CDR3 residues: CSASEAPTYEQYF. The CDR3 nucleotides read TGCAGTGCTTCAGAGGCCCCTACCTACGAGCAGTACTTC.

This chain connects TRBV7-2 to TRBJ1-5; tentatively, D is TRBD1 (6 bases). There are 16 residues in the CDR3. The V gene lost 1 base and the J gene lost 6 bases, with 16 bases spanning the gap. Per germline, CDR1 SGHTA and CDR2 FQGNSA. In DNA form, the CDR3 reads TGTGCCAGCAGCTTAGAGTTCGGGGGGCTACGTCAGCCCCAGCATTTT. As protein: CASSLEFGGLRQPQHF. Supplemented by reference TRBV7-2 and TRBJ1-5, the full variable domain reads GAGVSQSPSNKVTEKGKDVELRCDPISGHTALYWYRQSLGQGLEFLIYFQGNSAPDKSGLPSDRFSAERTGGSVSTLTIQRTQQEDSAVYLCASSLEFGGLRQPQHFGDGTRLSIL.

This clonotype has only a few counts. The rearrangement links TRBV5-4 to TRBJ2-7; perhaps D is TRBD1 or TRBD2 (5 bases each). This CDR3 is built from 13 residues. Germline V lookup: CDR1 SGHNT, CDR2 YYREEE (reference sequence). Trimming removed 1 base at V and 4 bases at J, with 9 bases between. The CDR3: CASSLWDAYEQYF. CDR3 coding DNA: TGTGCCAGCAGCTTGTGGGACGCATACGAGCAGTACTTC.

Ten or more counts support this clonotype. V and J are TRBV6-5 and TRBJ1-1; maybe TRBD1 (6 bases). The CDR3 has 16 residues. Per germline, CDR1 MNHEY and CDR2 SVGAGI. Trimming cost V 2 bases and J 4 bases, with 17 bases left between them. Here the CDR3 DNA reads TGTGCCAGCAGTTACGGTGGTTTGGGGGCGAGCACTGAAGCTTTCTTT. As protein: CASSYGGLGASTEAFF.

This clonotype appeared a few times. This chain connects TRBV11-3 to TRBJ1-1, with D possibly matching TRBD1 (6 bases). V gave up 5 bases and J gave up 6 bases, with 10 bases separating them. The CDR3 length is 12 residues. Germline CDR1 and CDR2: SGHNT and YENEEA. CDR3 loop: CASSGDTAEAFF. The DNA for the CDR3 is TGTGCCAGCAGCGGGGACACGGCTGAAGCTTTCTTT.

The sample holds many counts of this clonotype. The chain has TRBV7-2 and TRBJ1-6, with no clear D. V was pared by 0 bases and J by 8 bases, with 11 bases between. Per the germline V gene, CDR1 is SGHTA and CDR2 is FQGNSA. This CDR3 region has 15 residues. The CDR3 sequence is CASSLAGPGDSPLHF. The CDR3 nucleotides read TGTGCCAGCAGCTTAGCAGGGCCTGGCGATTCACCCCTCCACTTT. Based on the CDR3 plus reference TRBV7-2 and TRBJ1-6, the full variable domain is GAGVSQSPSNKVTEKGKDVELRCDPISGHTALYWYRQSLGQGLEFLIYFQGNSAPDKSGLPSDRFSAERTGGSVSTLTIQRTQQEDSAVYLCASSLAGPGDSPLHFGNGTRLTVT.